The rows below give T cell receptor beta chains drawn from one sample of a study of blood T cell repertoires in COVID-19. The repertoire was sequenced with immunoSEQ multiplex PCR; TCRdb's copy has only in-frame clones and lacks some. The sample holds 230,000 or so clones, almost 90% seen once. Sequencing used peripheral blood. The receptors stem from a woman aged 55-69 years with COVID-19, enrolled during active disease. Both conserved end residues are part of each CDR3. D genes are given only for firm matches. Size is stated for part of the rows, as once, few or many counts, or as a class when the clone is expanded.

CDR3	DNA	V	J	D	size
CASREQFSGNTIYF	TGTGCCAGCAGGGAACAGTTCTCTGGAAACACCATATATTTT	TRBV5-5	TRBJ1-3	-	-
CASSYAEMNTEAFF	TGTGCCAGCAGTTACGCCGAGATGAACACTGAAGCTTTCTTT	TRBV6-6	TRBJ1-1	-	-
CSGLDRLNTEAFF	TGCAGCGGCCTGGACAGATTGAACACTGAAGCTTTCTTT	TRBV29-1	TRBJ1-1	-	few
CASSLGSRQGSYGYTF	TGTGCCAGCAGCTTGGGGTCGAGACAGGGGTCCTATGGCTACACCTTC	TRBV5-5	TRBJ1-2	TRBD1	-
CASSRGQGGLGYTF	TGTGCCAGCAGCAGGGGACAGGGCGGTCTTGGCTACACCTTC	TRBV7-9	TRBJ1-2	TRBD1	-
CASSLGQRNTEAFF	TGTGCCAGCAGCTTGGGACAGAGGAACACTGAAGCTTTCTTT	TRBV5-8	TRBJ1-1	-	-
CASKRGQGLTEAFF	TGTGCCAGTAAGCGGGGACAGGGTCTCACTGAAGCTTTCTTT	TRBV19	TRBJ1-1	TRBD1	-
CASSSSGTGVDEQYF	TGTGCCAGCAGCTCCTCCGGGACAGGGGTCGACGAGCAGTACTTC	TRBV7-6	TRBJ2-7	TRBD1	-
CASSPSGGPTQNEKLFF	TGTGCCAGCAGCCCCTCCGGAGGACCAACCCAAAATGAAAAACTGTTTTTT	TRBV7-2	TRBJ1-4	-	-
CACRDRGNQPQHF	TGTGCCTGCCGGGACAGGGGGAATCAGCCCCAGCATTTT	TRBV30	TRBJ1-5	TRBD1	-
CASSLWQGSGQPQHF	TGTGCCAGCAGCTTATGGCAGGGGTCGGGTCAGCCCCAGCATTTT	TRBV7-2	TRBJ1-5	-	few
CATRPLASPPLAQETQYF	TGTGCCACCAGGCCACTAGCGTCTCCCCCTCTGGCCCAAGAGACCCAGTACTTC	TRBV24-1	TRBJ2-5	TRBD2	-
CAIRAGGAADTQYF	TGTGCCATCCGGGCGGGGGGGGCCGCAGATACGCAGTATTTT	TRBV10-3	TRBJ2-3	TRBD2	-
CASSILAGRETQYF	TGTGCCAGCAGCATACTAGCGGGGAGAGAGACCCAGTACTTC	TRBV11-1	TRBJ2-5	TRBD2	-
CASSLTMGGSDQPQHF	TGTGCCAGCAGCCTCACAATGGGGGGTTCGGATCAGCCCCAGCATTTT	TRBV7-9	TRBJ1-5	-	-
CASSLAIGQGGYEQYF	TGTGCCAGCAGCTTAGCTATAGGACAGGGAGGCTACGAGCAGTACTTC	TRBV11-2	TRBJ2-7	TRBD1	-
CASSVEAGYQETQYF	TGTGCCAGCAGCGTAGAGGCAGGGTACCAAGAGACCCAGTACTTC	TRBV9	TRBJ2-5	-	-
CASSKEGQGMNALGNQPQHF	TGTGCCAGCAGCAAAGAGGGACAGGGCATGAACGCGTTGGGCAATCAGCCCCAGCATTTT	TRBV21-1	TRBJ1-5	-	-
CASSVDGLGDWDEQFF	TGTGCCAGCAGCGTAGATGGACTAGGGGATTGGGATGAGCAGTTCTTC	TRBV9	TRBJ2-1	TRBD2	-
CASSRTSGGYNEQFF	TGTGCCAGCAGCCGGACTAGCGGGGGGTACAATGAGCAGTTCTTC	TRBV4-2	TRBJ2-1	TRBD2	-
CASSFRDRANTIYF	TGTGCCAGCAGTTTTCGGGACAGGGCCAACACCATATATTTT	TRBV28	TRBJ1-3	TRBD1	-
CASSQDLQQETQYF	TGTGCCAGCAGCCAAGATTTACAGCAAGAGACCCAGTACTTC	TRBV14	TRBJ2-5	-	once
CASMPQTGGVEQYF	TGTGCCAGCATGCCTCAAACTGGAGGGGTCGAGCAGTACTTC	TRBV5-5	TRBJ2-7	-	once